This is a list of T cell receptor beta chains from one sample in a study of cytomegalovirus exposure and HLA in healthy donors. Libraries were prepared by immunoSEQ multiplex PCR; TCRdb keeps only in-frame clonotypes and omits some of them. The table includes some 150,000 clones, roughly four fifths detected once. Specimen: PBMCs. These TCRs come from a man younger than 40 in good health and CMV-seropositive. Both conserved end residues are part of each CDR3. D genes are given only for firm matches. The listing skips clone size in some rows; elsewhere it reads once, few, many or a size class.

NA	14	TRBV28	NA	TRBJ1-2	CASSLLVRGYGYTF	TGTGCCAGCAGTTTATTAGTCAGAGGATATGGCTACACCTTC
NA	13	TRBV7-9	NA	TRBJ1-1	CASSLGQNTEAFF	TGTGCCAGCAGCTTGGGGCAGAACACTGAAGCTTTCTTT
NA	16	TRBV6-4	NA	TRBJ2-6	CASSTSGNSGANGLTF	TGTGCCAGCAGTACGTCAGGGAACTCTGGGGCCAACGGCCTGACTTTC
NA	16	TRBV18	TRBD2	TRBJ2-4	CASSPPELAGKNIQYF	TGTGCCAGCTCACCACCGGAGCTAGCGGGGAAAAACATTCAGTACTTC
NA	14	TRBV27	TRBD2	TRBJ2-7	CASSPAGATYEQYF	TGTGCCAGCAGTCCAGCGGGGGCTACCTACGAGCAGTACTTC
NA	19	TRBV27	TRBD2	TRBJ2-2	CASSFPTGTSGRVPGELFF	TGTGCCAGCAGTTTTCCAACCGGGACTAGCGGGAGGGTCCCCGGGGAGCTGTTTTTT
NA	13	TRBV9	NA	TRBJ1-1	CASSLKGGTEAFF	TGTGCCAGCAGCTTGAAGGGAGGCACTGAAGCTTTCTTT
NA	16	TRBV14	NA	TRBJ2-7	CASSQAGTLSSYEQYF	TGTGCCAGCAGCCAAGCTGGGACACTCAGCTCCTACGAGCAGTACTTC
NA	15	TRBV6-5	TRBD1	TRBJ1-6	CASSYSDREDSPLHF	TGTGCCAGCAGTTACTCTGACAGGGAGGATTCACCCCTCCACTTT
NA	13	TRBV5-1	TRBD1	TRBJ1-1	CASSQDRVTEAFF	TGCGCCAGCAGTCAGGACAGGGTCACTGAAGCTTTCTTT
NA	15	TRBV5-1	TRBD1	TRBJ2-5	CASGAYTGVQETQYF	TGCGCCAGCGGCGCCTACACAGGGGTGCAGGAGACCCAGTACTTC
NA	15	TRBV9	NA	TRBJ1-2	CASSVEGGGNYGYTF	TGTGCCAGCAGCGTAGAGGGGGGGGGAAACTATGGCTACACCTTC
NA	16	TRBV4-1	NA	TRBJ2-3	CASSLGTPSATDTQYF	TGCGCCAGCAGCCTGGGGACTCCTTCTGCCACAGATACGCAGTATTTT
NA	14	TRBV7-9	NA	TRBJ1-5	CASSAGGGNQPQHF	TGTGCCAGCAGCGCCGGGGGGGGCAATCAGCCCCAGCATTTT
NA	14	TRBV19	NA	TRBJ1-4	CASSIGLFYEKLFF	TGTGCCAGTAGTATTGGTCTATTCTACGAAAAACTGTTTTTT
NA	14	TRBV6-5	TRBD1	TRBJ1-1	CASSYGTGFTEAFF	TGTGCCAGCAGTTACGGGACAGGGTTCACTGAAGCTTTCTTT
NA	11	TRBV20-1	NA	TRBJ1-1	CSAPHRYEAFF	TGCAGTGCACCTCACAGGTATGAAGCTTTCTTT
few	15	TRBV5-1	TRBD1	TRBJ2-2	CASSLGPGGGGELFF	TGCGCCAGCAGCTTGGGTCCAGGGGGCGGCGGGGAGCTGTTTTTT
once	13	TRBV6-5	NA	TRBJ1-1	CASTYSGTDEAFF	TGTGCCAGCACCTACTCCGGGACTGATGAAGCTTTCTTT
NA	14	TRBV28	NA	TRBJ1-5	CASTHLLQDQPQHF	TGTGCCAGCACCCATCTCCTCCAGGATCAGCCCCAGCATTTT
NA	14	TRBV6-5	TRBD2	TRBJ2-5	CASVNSGGQETQYF	TGTGCCAGCGTCAATAGCGGGGGACAAGAGACCCAGTACTTC
few	13	TRBV10-3	NA	TRBJ1-1	CAISGLPWTEAFF	TGTGCCATCAGTGGGCTCCCTTGGACTGAAGCTTTCTTT
NA	14	TRBV19	TRBD2	TRBJ2-2	CASIPGTSIGELFF	TGTGCCAGTATCCCTGGGACTAGCATCGGGGAGCTGTTTTTT
NA	15	TRBV15	NA	TRBJ2-5	CATSSTGTSKETQYF	TGTGCCACCAGCAGCACCGGGACATCTAAAGAGACCCAGTACTTC
NA	18	TRBV6-1	TRBD1	TRBJ1-4	CASSERGQGDLRGEILFF	TGTGCCAGCAGTGAACGAGGACAGGGGGATCTCAGGGGTGAGATACTGTTTTTT
NA	13	TRBV19	NA	TRBJ1-2	CASSIDRIYGYTF	TGTGCCAGTAGTATAGACAGGATCTATGGCTACACCTTC
NA	14	TRBV4-1	NA	TRBJ1-2	CASSQDLVNYGYTF	TGCGCCAGCAGCCAAGATTTAGTTAACTATGGCTACACCTTC
NA	14	TRBV11-2	NA	TRBJ2-3	CASSLGQSTDTQYF	TGTGCCAGCAGCTTAGGGCAGAGCACAGATACGCAGTATTTT
NA	14	TRBV18	TRBD1	TRBJ1-5	CASSLQGAWQPQHF	TGTGCCAGCTCTCTACAGGGGGCCTGGCAGCCCCAGCATTTT
NA	15	TRBV7-9	TRBD1	TRBJ1-2	CASSFQNPGGRGYTF	TGTGCCAGCAGCTTCCAGAACCCAGGGGGCCGTGGCTACACCTTC
NA	14	TRBV2	TRBD2	TRBJ2-7	CARQKREGAYEQYF	TGTGCCAGACAAAAGCGGGAGGGTGCCTACGAGCAGTACTTC
NA	15	TRBV28	TRBD2	TRBJ2-2	CASSSPGGRVGELFF	TGTGCCAGCAGCTCTCCGGGAGGGCGGGTCGGGGAGCTGTTTTTT
NA	14	TRBV7-9	TRBD2	TRBJ2-3	CASGSAGGADTQYF	TGTGCCAGCGGTTCAGCGGGAGGCGCAGATACGCAGTATTTT
NA	19	TRBV28	NA	TRBJ2-2	CASSTNLQGRGNEVGELFF	TGTGCCAGCAGTACCAACCTACAGGGTAGGGGAAATGAGGTCGGGGAGCTGTTTTTT
few	16	TRBV6-6	TRBD1	TRBJ1-2	CASSYPDPTGVGGYTF	TGTGCCAGCAGTTACCCGGACCCGACAGGGGTTGGAGGCTACACCTTC
NA	12	TRBV28	NA	TRBJ1-5	CASSNNNQPQHF	TGTGCCAGCAGTAACAACAATCAGCCCCAGCATTTT
NA	16	TRBV5-1	TRBD2	TRBJ2-7	CASSLTRLAGVDEQYF	TGCGCCAGCAGCTTGACTCGACTAGCGGGAGTGGACGAGCAGTACTTC
NA	13	TRBV7-2	NA	TRBJ1-5	CASSLRGNQPQHF	TGTGCCAGCAGCTTGAGGGGCAATCAGCCCCAGCATTTT
NA	15	TRBV7-9	TRBD2	TRBJ2-1	CASSLRLAGYNEQFF	TGTGCCAGCAGCTTGCGTCTAGCGGGGTACAATGAGCAGTTCTTC
NA	14	TRBV9	NA	TRBJ2-1	CASSPEQVLGEQFF	TGTGCCAGCAGCCCGGAACAGGTGTTGGGTGAGCAGTTCTTC
NA	13	TRBV9	NA	TRBJ2-3	CASTAPGTDTQYF	TGTGCCAGCACCGCGCCTGGCACAGATACGCAGTATTTT
few	11	TRBV2	NA	TRBJ2-7	CASSPIYEQYF	TGTGCCAGCAGTCCTATCTACGAGCAGTACTTC
NA	12	TRBV15	NA	TRBJ2-7	CATSSGGGEQYF	TGTGCCACCAGCAGTGGGGGAGGCGAGCAGTACTTC
NA	14	TRBV2	NA	TRBJ1-4	CASSPGGFNEKLFF	TGTGCCAGCAGCCCCGGAGGGTTTAATGAAAAACTGTTTTTT
NA	15	TRBV6-5	TRBD2	TRBJ2-5	CASTSQAGGPETQYF	TGTGCCAGCACTTCTCAGGCGGGGGGGCCGGAGACCCAGTACTTC
NA	11	TRBV28	NA	TRBJ2-7	CASSFEGEQYF	TGTGCCAGCAGTTTCGAGGGCGAGCAGTACTTC
NA	15	TRBV19	NA	TRBJ1-5	CASSPSPGGNQPQHF	TGTGCCAGTTCCCCCTCTCCGGGGGGCAATCAGCCCCAGCATTTT
NA	14	TRBV2	NA	TRBJ2-6	CASRGAVGANGLTF	TGTGCCAGCAGGGGGGCGGTTGGGGCCAACGGCCTGACTTTC
NA	16	TRBV28	TRBD1	TRBJ1-5	CASSLFGTGANQPQHF	TGTGCCAGCAGTTTATTTGGGACAGGGGCGAATCAGCCCCAGCATTTT
NA	15	TRBV7-8	TRBD1	TRBJ2-3	CASSFRGPGTDTQYF	TGTGCCAGCAGCTTTAGGGGGCCGGGCACAGATACGCAGTATTTT
once	13	TRBV2	NA	TRBJ2-2	CASSSGVTGELFF	TGTGCCAGCAGTTCAGGGGTGACCGGGGAGCTGTTTTTT